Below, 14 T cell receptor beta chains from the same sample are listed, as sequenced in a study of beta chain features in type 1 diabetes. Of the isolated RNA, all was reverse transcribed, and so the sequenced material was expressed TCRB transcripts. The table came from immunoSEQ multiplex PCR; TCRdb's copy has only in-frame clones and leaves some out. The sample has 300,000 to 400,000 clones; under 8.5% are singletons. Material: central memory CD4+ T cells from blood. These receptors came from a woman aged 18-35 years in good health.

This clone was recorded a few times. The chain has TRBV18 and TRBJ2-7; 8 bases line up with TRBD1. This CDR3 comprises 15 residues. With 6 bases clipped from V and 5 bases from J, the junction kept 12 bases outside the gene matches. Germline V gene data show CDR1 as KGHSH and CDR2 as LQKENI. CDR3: CASSPTGGLIHEQYF. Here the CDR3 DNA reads TGTGCCAGCTCGCCAACAGGGGGACTTATCCACGAGCAGTACTTC.

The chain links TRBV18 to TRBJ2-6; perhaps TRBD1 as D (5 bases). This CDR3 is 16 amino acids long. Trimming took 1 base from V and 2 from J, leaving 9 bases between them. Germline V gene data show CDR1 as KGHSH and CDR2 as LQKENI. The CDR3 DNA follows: TGTGCCAGCTCACCACGTAGCAGGGCTGGGGCCAACGTCCTGACTTTC. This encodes CASSPRSRAGANVLTF.

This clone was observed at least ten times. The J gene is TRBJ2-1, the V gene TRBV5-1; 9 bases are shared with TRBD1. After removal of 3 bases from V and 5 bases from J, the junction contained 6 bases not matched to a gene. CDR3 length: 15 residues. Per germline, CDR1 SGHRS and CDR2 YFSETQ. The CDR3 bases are TGCGCCAGCAGCTCTCCCGGGACAGGGAACAATGAGCAGTTCTTC. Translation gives CASSSPGTGNNEQFF. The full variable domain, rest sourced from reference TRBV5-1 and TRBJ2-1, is KAGVTQTPRYLIKTRGQQVTLSCSPISGHRSVSWYQQTPGQGLQFLFEYFSETQRNKGNFPGRFSGRQFSNSRSEMNVSTLELGDSALYLCASSSPGTGNNEQFFGPGTRLTVL.

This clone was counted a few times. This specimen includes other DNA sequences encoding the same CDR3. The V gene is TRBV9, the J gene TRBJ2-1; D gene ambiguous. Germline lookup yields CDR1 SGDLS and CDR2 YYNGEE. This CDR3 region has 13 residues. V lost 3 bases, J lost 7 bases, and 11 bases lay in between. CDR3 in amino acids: CASSATSRNEQFF. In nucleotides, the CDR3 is TGTGCCAGCAGCGCCACTTCCAGGAATGAGCAGTTCTTC.

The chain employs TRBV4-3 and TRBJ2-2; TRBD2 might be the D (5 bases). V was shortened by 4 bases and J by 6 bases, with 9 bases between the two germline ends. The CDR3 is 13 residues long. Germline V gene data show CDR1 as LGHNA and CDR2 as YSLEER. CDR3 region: CASSRPGAGELFF. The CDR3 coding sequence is TGCGCCAGCAGCCGACCCGGGGCCGGGGAGCTGTTTTTT.

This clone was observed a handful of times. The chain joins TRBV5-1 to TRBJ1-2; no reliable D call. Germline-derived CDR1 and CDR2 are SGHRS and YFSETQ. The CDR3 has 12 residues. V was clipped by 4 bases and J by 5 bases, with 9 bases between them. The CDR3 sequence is CASSDGRYGYTF. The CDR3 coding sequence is TGCGCCAGCAGCGACGGCCGATATGGCTACACCTTC.

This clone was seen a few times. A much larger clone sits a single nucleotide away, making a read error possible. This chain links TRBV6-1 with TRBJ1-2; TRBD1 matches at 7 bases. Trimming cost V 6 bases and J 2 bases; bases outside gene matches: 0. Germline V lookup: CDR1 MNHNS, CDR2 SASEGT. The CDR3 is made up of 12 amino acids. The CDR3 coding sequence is TGTGCCAGCAGGGGACAGAACTATGGCTACACCTTC. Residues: CASRGQNYGYTF.

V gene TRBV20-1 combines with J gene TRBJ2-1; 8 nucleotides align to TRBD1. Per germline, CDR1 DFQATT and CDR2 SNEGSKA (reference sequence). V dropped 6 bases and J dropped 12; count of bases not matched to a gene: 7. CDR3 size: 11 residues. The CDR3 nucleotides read TGCAGTGCCCGGACAGGGCCAATGCAGTTCTTC. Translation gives CSARTGPMQFF.

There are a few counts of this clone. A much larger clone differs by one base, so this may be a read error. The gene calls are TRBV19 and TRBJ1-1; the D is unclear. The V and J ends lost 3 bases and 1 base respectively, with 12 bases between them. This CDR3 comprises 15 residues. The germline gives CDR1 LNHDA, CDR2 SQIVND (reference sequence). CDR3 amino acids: CASSIDGIWNTEAFF. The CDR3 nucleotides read TGTGCCAGTAGTATTGACGGTATTTGGAACACTGAAGCTTTCTTT.

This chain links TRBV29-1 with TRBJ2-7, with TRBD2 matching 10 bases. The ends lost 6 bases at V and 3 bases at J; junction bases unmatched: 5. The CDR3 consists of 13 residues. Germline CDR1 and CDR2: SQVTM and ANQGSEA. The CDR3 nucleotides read TGCAGCGTCATAGCGGGGGGACTCTACGAGCAGTACTTC. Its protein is CSVIAGGLYEQYF.

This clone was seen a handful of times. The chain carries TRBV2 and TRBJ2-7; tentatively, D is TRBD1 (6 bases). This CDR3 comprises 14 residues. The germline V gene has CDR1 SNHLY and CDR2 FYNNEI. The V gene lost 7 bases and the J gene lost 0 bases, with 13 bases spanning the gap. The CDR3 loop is CASTNQGSSYEQYF. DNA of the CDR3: TGTGCCAGCACCAATCAGGGGTCCTCCTACGAGCAGTACTTC.

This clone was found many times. CDR3 in amino acids: CASSLGAPRGQGISEAFF. In DNA form, the CDR3 reads TGTGCCAGCAGCTTGGGGGCCCCAAGGGGACAGGGTATCTCTGAAGCTTTCTTT. V usage is TRBV5-4 and J usage is TRBJ1-1, with 9 bases aligning to TRBD1. The CDR3 is 18 amino acids. The germline CDR1 and CDR2 sequences are SGHNT and YYREEE (reference sequence). V trimming: 0 bases; J trimming: 6 bases; junction bases outside the gene matches: 15.

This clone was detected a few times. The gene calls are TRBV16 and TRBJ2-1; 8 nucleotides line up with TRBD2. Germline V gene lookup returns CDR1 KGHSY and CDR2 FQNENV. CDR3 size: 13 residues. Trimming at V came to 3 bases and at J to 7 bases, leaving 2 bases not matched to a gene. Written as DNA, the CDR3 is TGTGCCAGCAGCCAGGGACTAGTAAATGAGCAGTTCTTC. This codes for CASSQGLVNEQFF.

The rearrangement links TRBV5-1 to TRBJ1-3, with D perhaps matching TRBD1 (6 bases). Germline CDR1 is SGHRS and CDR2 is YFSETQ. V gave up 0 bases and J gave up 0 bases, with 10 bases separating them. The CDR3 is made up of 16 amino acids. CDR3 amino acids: CASSLGGQYSGNTIYF. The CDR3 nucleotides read TGCGCCAGCAGCTTGGGTGGACAGTACTCTGGAAACACCATATATTTT.